A selection of T cell receptor beta chains follows, all from one sample in a study of cytomegalovirus exposure and HLA in healthy donors. TCRdb's copy holds only in-frame clones and misses some; the assay was immunoSEQ multiplex PCR. The data contain fewer than 200,000 clones, 76% of them seen just once; the ten biggest clones take up 0.65% to 0.95%. Sequenced input: PBMCs. These receptors came from a female donor in good health and CMV-seronegative. CDR3s include the opening cysteine and the closing phenylalanine or tryptophan. The D gene is left open where the match is weak. Clone size is given for some rows only: seen once, a few or many times, or a class if the clone is expanded.

V: TRBV10-3; J: TRBJ2-3; size: few; D: TRBD1; CDR3: CAIRGTGTTDTQYF; DNA: TGTGCCATCAGAGGGACAGGGACCACAGATACGCAGTATTTT
V: TRBV7-9; J: TRBJ2-7; size: few; D: TRBD2; CDR3: CASSLPSGTEQYF; DNA: TGTGCCAGCAGCTTACCGAGCGGGACGGAGCAGTACTTC
V: TRBV28; J: TRBJ1-1; size: NA; D: NA; CDR3: CASISTEAFF; DNA: TGTGCCAGCATTTCGACTGAAGCTTTCTTT
V: TRBV5-4; J: TRBJ2-2; size: NA; D: NA; CDR3: CASGGSAGANTGELFF; DNA: TGTGCCAGCGGGGGGAGCGCTGGGGCGAACACCGGGGAGCTGTTTTTT
V: TRBV4-1; J: TRBJ1-1; size: few; D: NA; CDR3: CASSPLQDSSEAFF; DNA: TGCGCCAGCAGCCCCCTCCAGGACAGCTCTGAAGCTTTCTTT
V: TRBV9; J: TRBJ1-2; size: NA; D: TRBD1; CDR3: CASSVGIDRDSYGYTF; DNA: TGTGCCAGCAGCGTAGGGATAGACAGGGATTCGTATGGCTACACCTTC
V: TRBV11-3; J: TRBJ1-3; size: few; D: NA; CDR3: CASSLGHSAGNTIYF; DNA: TGTGCCAGCAGCTTAGGGCATTCCGCTGGAAACACCATATATTTT
V: TRBV15; J: TRBJ2-7; size: NA; D: NA; CDR3: CATSRDLTAYEQYF; DNA: TGTGCCACCAGCAGAGATCTTACAGCCTACGAGCAGTACTTC
V: TRBV18; J: TRBJ2-7; size: NA; D: NA; CDR3: CASSPSSYEQYF; DNA: TGTGCCAGCTCACCCAGCTCCTACGAGCAGTACTTC
V: TRBV7-2; J: TRBJ2-6; size: NA; D: NA; CDR3: CASSKGRFPLSGANGLTF; DNA: TGTGCCAGCAGCAAAGGACGGTTCCCACTCTCTGGGGCCAACGGCCTGACTTTC